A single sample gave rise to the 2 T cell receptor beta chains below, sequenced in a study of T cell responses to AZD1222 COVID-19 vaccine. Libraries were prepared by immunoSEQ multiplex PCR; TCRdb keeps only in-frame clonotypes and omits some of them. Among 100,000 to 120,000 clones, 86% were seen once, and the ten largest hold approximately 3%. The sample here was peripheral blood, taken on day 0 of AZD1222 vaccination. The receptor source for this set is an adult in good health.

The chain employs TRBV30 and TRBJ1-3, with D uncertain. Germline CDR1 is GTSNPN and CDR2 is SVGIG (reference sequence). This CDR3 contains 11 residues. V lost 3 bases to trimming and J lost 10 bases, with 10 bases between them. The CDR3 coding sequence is TGTGCCTGGAGCTCAATCGGTACCATATATTTT. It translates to CAWSSIGTIYF. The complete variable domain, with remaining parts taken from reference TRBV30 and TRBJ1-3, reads SQTIHQWPATLVQPVGSPLSLECTVEGTSNPNLYWYRQAAGRGLQLLFYSVGIGQISSEVPQNLSASRPQDRQFILSSKKLLLSDSGFYLCAWSSIGTIYFGEGSWLTVV.

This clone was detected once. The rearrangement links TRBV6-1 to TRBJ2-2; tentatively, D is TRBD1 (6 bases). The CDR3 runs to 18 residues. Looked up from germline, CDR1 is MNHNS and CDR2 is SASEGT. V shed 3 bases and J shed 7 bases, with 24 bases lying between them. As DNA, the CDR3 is TGTGCCAGCAGTGATTCCGAGACAGGACTCTCCTGGGGCGGGGAGCTGTTTTTT. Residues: CASSDSETGLSWGGELFF.